This T cell receptor beta chain derives from a study of cytomegalovirus exposure and HLA in healthy donors. The PCR was carried out with 60 Vbeta primers and 13 Jbeta primers. Method: immunoSEQ multiplex PCR; TCRdb's copy keeps in-frame clones and lacks some. The table lists approximately 100,000 clones, approximately 76% of them singletons. The germline gives CDR1 SGHTA, CDR2 FQGNSA. The ends were cut back, 5 bases at V and 0 bases at J, with 10 bases in the middle. CDR3 length: 14 amino acids. This clone has a handful of counts. There were likely unrecorded immune exposures, though donors were nominally healthy when sampled.

The receptor was derived from a man aged 40-55 years in good health and CMV-seronegative. The V call is TRBV7-2, the J call TRBJ1-1; unclear D gene. The sample comprised PBMCs. This CDR3 is CASSPAGVNTEAFF. CDR3 DNA sequence: TGTGCCAGCAGCCCCGCTGGAGTGAACACTGAAGCTTTCTTT. The complete variable domain, with remaining parts taken from reference TRBV7-2 and TRBJ1-1, reads GAGVSQSPSNKVTEKGKDVELRCDPISGHTALYWYRQSLGQGLEFLIYFQGNSAPDKSGLPSDRFSAERTGGSVSTLTIQRTQQEDSAVYLCASSPAGVNTEAFFGQGTRLTVV.